Each of the 6 T cell receptor beta chains below was sequenced from the same sample in a study of T cells in Graves' hyperthyroidism and ophthalmopathy. The TCR beta CDR3 regions underwent amplification using RNA transcripts as the source. When the TCR CDR3 underwent first-round RT-PCR, the HTBI primer set was used. MiXCR, run by TCRdb on the multiplex PCR reads, gives a single entry per CDR3 protein. The table includes over 350,000 distinct CDR3 sequences, under 15% detected once. What was sequenced was blood. Source of these receptors: a man between 18 and 29 years old with Graves' ophthalmopathy.

This clonotype was counted many times. DNA for the CDR3: TGCGCCAGCAGCAAAGGACAGGGCACTAGCACAGATACGCAGTATTTT. Translation: CASSKGQGTSTDTQYF. V gene TRBV5-1 combines with J gene TRBJ2-3; 8 nucleotides align to TRBD1. The CDR3 runs 16 residues. Trimming removed 4 bases from V and 0 bases from J; junction bases left unmatched: 7. CDR1 is SGHRS and CDR2 is YFSETQ in the germline V gene.

This clonotype was picked up many times. The V and J genes are TRBV12-3 or TRBV12-4 and TRBJ2-1; D ambiguous. CDR3 size: 15 residues. V was pared by 1 base and J by 7 bases, with 14 bases between. DNA of the CDR3: TGTGCCAGCAGTTTAGTCCCCAGCCTCGGGAATGAGCAGTTCTTC. It translates to CASSLVPSLGNEQFF.

As DNA, the CDR3 is TGTGCCAGCAGTTCAACTAGCATTTCGGGGACCCAGTACTTC. Protein product: CASSSTSISGTQYF. The chain links TRBV12-3 or TRBV12-4 to TRBJ2-5; possibly TRBD2 for D (6 bases). V dropped 4 bases and J dropped 7 bases, with 16 bases sitting between them. The CDR3 covers 14 residues.

This clonotype was found many times. The chain couples TRBV11-3 to TRBJ2-1, with D possibly matching TRBD2 (5 bases). The germline CDR1 and CDR2 sequences are SGHNT and YENEEA. Between the trimmed V and J ends, which lost 4 bases and 5 bases, there was a span of 15 bases. This CDR3 is 15 amino acids long. The DNA for the CDR3 is TGTGCCAGCAGCTCCGAGGGTATCGTTCACAATGAGCAGTTCTTC. The encoded protein is CASSSEGIVHNEQFF.

The chain carries TRBV19 and TRBJ1-2; TRBD1 agrees at 7 bases. The CDR3 spans 16 residues. Looked up from germline, CDR1 is LNHDA and CDR2 is SQIVND (reference sequence). The junction had 10 bases not matched to a gene; V was cut back by 6 bases and J by 0 bases. CDR3 coding DNA: TGTGCCAGTAGGCAGGGGGGCGCCCTCGCTAACTATGGCTACACCTTC. It yields the protein CASRQGGALANYGYTF.

This clonotype was detected a few times. A clone one base away is much larger, so this may be a read error. The genes are TRBV28 and TRBJ2-3; D gene ambiguous. The CDR3 extends over 11 amino acids. Looked up from germline, CDR1 is MDHEN and CDR2 is SYDVKM. The V end lost 2 bases, the J end lost 10 bases, and 7 bases lay between the germline ends. CDR3 DNA sequence: TGTGCCAGCAGTTTACTCGCGTCGCAGTATTTT. Translated: CASSLLASQYF.